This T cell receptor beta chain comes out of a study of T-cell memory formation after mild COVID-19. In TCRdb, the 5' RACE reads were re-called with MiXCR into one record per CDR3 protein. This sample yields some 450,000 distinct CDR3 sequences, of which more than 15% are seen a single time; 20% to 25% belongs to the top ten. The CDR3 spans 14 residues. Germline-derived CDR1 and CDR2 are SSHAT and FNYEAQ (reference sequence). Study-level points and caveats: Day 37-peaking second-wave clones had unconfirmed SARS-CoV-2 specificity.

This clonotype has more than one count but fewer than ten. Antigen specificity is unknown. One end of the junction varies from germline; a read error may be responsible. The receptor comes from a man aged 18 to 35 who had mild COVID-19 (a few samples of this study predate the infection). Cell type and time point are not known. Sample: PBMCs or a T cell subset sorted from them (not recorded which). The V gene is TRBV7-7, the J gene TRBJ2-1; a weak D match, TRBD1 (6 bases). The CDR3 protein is CASSPTRTVNEQFF. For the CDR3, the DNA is TGTGCTAGCAGCCCCACCCGGACAGTCAATGAGCAGTTCTTC.